This TCR beta chain was retrieved from a study of regulatory T cells in long-lasting Graves disease. This clonotype was recorded at least ten times. The CDR3 is made up of 13 amino acids. V was pared by 5 bases and J by 9 bases, with 16 bases between. CDR1 and CDR2 (germline): SEHNR, FQNEAQ (reference sequence). The authors built TCR beta libraries using iRepertoire HTBI primers and Arm-PCR of CDR3 regions. TCRdb analysed the multiplex PCR reads with MiXCR anew, one entry per CDR3 protein. Found here are 500,000 to 700,000 distinct CDR3 sequences, 16% of them singletons; the top ten hold 18%. This sample's time point: newly diagnosed GD, antithyroid drugs for less than 3 months. PBMCs were the source of the RNA used for TCR sequencing. These data also formed part of another study, on T cells in Graves' hyperthyroidism and ophthalmopathy.

The clonotype originates from a woman aged 30 to 39 with Graves disease. Sequences were derived from peripheral blood mononuclear cells (PBMCs), sampled at new diagnosis, from a patient treated with antithyroid drugs. The chain has TRBV7-9 and TRBJ1-1, with D perhaps matching TRBD1 (5 bases). CDR3 coding DNA: TGTGCCAGCAGCATTAAATTCGGGACGCAAGCTTTCTTT. Encoded protein: CASSIKFGTQAFF. Full variable domain (missing parts from reference TRBV7-9 and TRBJ1-1): DTGVSQNPRHKITKRGQNVTFRCDPISEHNRLYWYRQTLGQGPEFLTYFQNEAQLEKSRLLSDRFSAERPKGSFSTLEIQRTEQGDSAMYLCASSIKFGTQAFFGQGTRLTVV.